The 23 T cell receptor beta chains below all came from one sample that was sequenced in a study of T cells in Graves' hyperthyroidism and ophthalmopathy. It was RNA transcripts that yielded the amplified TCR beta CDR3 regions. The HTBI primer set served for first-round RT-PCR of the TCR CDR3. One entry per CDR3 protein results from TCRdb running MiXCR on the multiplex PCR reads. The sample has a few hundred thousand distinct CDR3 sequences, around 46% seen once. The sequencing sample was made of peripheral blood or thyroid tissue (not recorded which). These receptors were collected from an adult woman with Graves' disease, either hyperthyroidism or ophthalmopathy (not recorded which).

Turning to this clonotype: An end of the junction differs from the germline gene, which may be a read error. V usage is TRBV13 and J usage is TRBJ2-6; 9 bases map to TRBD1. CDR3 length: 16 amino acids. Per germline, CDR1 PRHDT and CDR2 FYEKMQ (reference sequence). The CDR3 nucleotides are TGCGCCAGCAGCCAATTTCGGACAGGGGTAGCCAACGTCCTGACTTTC. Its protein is CASSQFRTGVANVLTF.

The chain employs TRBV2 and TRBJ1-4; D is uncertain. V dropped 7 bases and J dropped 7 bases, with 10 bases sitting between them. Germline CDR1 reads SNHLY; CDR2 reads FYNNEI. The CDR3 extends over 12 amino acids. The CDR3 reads CASTWKSEKLFF. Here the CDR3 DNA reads TGTGCCAGCACTTGGAAGAGTGAAAAACTGTTTTTT.

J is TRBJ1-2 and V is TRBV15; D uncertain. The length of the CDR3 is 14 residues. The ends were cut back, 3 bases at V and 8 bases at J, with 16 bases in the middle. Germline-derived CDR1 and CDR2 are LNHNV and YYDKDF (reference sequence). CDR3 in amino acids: CATSSLDPGYGYTF. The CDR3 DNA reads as TGTGCCACCAGCAGCCTCGACCCGGGGTACGGCTACACCTTC.

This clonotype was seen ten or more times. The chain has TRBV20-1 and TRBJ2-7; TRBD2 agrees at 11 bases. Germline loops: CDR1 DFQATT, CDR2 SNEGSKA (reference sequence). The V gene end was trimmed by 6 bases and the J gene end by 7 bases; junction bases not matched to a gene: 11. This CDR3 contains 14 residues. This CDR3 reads CSATGLAGLGEQYF. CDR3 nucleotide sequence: TGCAGTGCAACCGGACTAGCGGGCCTGGGAGAGCAGTACTTC.

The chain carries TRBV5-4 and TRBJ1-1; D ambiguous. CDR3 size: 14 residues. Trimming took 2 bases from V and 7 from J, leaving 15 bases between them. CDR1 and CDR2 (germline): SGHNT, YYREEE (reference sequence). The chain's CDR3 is CASSFNNLRIEAFF. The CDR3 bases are TGTGCCAGCAGCTTCAACAACCTGAGAATTGAAGCTTTCTTT.

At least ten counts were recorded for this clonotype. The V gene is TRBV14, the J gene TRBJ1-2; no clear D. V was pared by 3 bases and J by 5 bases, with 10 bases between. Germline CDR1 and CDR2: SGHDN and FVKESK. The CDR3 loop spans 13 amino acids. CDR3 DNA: TGTGCCAGCAGCCATAGTCTAACGTATGGCTACACCTTC. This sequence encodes CASSHSLTYGYTF.

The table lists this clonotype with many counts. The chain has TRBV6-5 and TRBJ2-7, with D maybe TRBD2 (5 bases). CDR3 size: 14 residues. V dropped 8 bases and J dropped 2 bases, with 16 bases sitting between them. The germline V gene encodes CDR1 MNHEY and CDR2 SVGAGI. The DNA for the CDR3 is TGTGCCAGCCGAGGGCCAGGTGGACCCTACGAGCAGTACTTC. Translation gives CASRGPGGPYEQYF.

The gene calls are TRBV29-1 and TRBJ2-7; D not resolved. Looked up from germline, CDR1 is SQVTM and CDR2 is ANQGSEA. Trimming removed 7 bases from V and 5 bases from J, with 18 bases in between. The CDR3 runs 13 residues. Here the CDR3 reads CSAGAQPGDEQYF. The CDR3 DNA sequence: TGCAGCGCTGGAGCGCAGCCTGGGGACGAGCAGTACTTC.

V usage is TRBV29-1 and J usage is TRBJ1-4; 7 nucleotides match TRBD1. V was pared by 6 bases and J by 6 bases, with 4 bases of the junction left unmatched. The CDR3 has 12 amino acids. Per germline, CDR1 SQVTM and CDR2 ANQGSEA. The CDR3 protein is CSVAGTDEKLFF. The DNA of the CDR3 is TGCAGCGTAGCAGGGACAGATGAAAAACTGTTTTTT. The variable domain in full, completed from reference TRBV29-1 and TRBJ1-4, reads SAVISQKPSRDICQRGTSLTIQCQVDSQVTMMFWYRQQPGQSLTLIATANQGSEATYESGFVIDKFPISRPNLTFSTLTVSNMSPEDSSIYLCSVAGTDEKLFFGSGTQLSVL.

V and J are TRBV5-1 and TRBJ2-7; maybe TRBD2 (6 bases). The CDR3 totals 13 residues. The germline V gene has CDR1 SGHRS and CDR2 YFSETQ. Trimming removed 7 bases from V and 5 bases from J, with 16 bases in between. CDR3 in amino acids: CASRPGRGHEQYF. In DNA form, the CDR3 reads TGCGCCAGCCGCCCGGGGCGGGGCCACGAGCAGTACTTC.

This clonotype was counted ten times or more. CDR3: CSVRSSYGYTF. As DNA, the CDR3 is TGCAGCGTTCGGAGTTCCTATGGCTACACCTTC. V usage is TRBV29-1 and J usage is TRBJ1-2; D ambiguous. Germline-derived CDR1 and CDR2 are SQVTM and ANQGSEA. The length of the CDR3 is 11 residues. V lost 5 bases and J lost 4, with 8 bases in between.

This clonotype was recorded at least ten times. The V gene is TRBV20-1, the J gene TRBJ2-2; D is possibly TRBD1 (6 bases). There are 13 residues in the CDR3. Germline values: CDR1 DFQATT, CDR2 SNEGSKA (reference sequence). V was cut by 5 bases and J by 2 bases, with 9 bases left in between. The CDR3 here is CSAGTLNTGELFF. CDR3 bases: TGCAGTGCTGGGACATTAAACACCGGGGAGCTGTTTTTT.

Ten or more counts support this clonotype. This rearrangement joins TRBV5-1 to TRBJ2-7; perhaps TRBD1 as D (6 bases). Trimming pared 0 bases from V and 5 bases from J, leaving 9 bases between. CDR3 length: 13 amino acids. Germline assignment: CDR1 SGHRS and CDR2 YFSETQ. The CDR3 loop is CASSLVGTNEQYF. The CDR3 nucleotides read TGCGCCAGCAGCTTGGTAGGGACAAACGAGCAGTACTTC.

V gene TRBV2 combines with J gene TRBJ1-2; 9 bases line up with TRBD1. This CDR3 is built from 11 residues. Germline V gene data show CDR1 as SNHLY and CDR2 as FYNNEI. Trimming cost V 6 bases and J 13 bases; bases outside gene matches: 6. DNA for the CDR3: TGTGCCAGCAGGGGACAGGGCCTCTCCACCTTC. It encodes CASRGQGLSTF.

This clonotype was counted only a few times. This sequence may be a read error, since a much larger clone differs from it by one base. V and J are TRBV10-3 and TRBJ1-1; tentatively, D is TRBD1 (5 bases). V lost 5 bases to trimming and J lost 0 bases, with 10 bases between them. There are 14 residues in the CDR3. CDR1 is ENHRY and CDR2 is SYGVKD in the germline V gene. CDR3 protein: CAISSDRVNTEAFF. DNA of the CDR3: TGTGCCATCAGTTCCGACAGAGTGAACACTGAAGCTTTCTTT.

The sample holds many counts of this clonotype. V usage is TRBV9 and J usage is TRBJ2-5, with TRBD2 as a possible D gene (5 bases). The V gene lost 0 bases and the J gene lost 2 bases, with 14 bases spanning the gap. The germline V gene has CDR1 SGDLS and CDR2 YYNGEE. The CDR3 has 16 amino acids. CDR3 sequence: CASSVAPLATQETQYF. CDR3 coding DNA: TGTGCCAGCAGCGTAGCCCCCCTAGCTACACAAGAGACCCAGTACTTC.

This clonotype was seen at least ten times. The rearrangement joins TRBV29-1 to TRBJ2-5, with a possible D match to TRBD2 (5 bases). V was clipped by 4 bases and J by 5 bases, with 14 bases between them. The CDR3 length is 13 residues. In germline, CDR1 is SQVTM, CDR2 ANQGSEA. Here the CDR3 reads CSVVPGSWETQYF. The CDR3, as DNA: TGCAGCGTTGTACCGGGGTCGTGGGAGACCCAGTACTTC.

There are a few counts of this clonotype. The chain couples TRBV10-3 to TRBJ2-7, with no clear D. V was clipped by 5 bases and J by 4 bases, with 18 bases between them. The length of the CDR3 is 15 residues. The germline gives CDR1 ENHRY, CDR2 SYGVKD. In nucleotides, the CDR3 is TGTGCCATCAGTTATTCTGCGTTCGGTCTTTACGAGCAGTACTTC. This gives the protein CAISYSAFGLYEQYF.

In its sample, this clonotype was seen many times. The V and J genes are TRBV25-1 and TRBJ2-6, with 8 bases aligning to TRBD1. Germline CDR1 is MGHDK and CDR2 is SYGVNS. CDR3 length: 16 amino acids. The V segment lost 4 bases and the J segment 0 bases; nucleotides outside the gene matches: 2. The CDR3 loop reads CASSGDRNSGANVLTF. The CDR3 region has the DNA TGTGCCAGCAGTGGGGACAGGAACTCTGGGGCCAACGTCCTGACTTTC.

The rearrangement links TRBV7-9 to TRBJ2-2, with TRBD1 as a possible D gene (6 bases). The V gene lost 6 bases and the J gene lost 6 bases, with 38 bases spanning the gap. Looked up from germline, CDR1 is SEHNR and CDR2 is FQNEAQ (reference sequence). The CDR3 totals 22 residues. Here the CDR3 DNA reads TGTGCCAGCAGTCTACGGGGCTTCAAGTTGGGAACAGGGCTTTACCTCGCCGGGGAGCTGTTTTTT. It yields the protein CASSLRGFKLGTGLYLAGELFF.

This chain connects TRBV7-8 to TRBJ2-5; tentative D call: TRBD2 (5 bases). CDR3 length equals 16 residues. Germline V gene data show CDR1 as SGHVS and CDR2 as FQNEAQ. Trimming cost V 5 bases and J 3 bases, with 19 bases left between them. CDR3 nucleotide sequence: TGTGCCAGCAGCGTCCGTTCTCACACCGGGGAAGAGACCCAGTACTTC. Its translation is CASSVRSHTGEETQYF.

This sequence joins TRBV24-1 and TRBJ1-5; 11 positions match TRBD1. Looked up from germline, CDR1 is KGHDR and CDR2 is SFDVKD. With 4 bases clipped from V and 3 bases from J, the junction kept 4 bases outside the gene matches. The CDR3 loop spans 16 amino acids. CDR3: CATSDGTGGFNQPQHF. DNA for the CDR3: TGTGCCACCAGTGACGGGACAGGGGGATTCAATCAGCCCCAGCATTTT.

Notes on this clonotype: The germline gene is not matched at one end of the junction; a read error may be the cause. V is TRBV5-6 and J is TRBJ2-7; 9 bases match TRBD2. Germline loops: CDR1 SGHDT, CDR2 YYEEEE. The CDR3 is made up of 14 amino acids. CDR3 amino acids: CANSRLAESYEQCF. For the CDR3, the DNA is TGTGCCAACAGCCGACTAGCGGAGTCCTACGAGCAGTGCTTC. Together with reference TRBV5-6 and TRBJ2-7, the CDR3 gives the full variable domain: DAGVTQSPTHLIKTRGQQVTLRCSPKSGHDTVSWYQQALGQGPQFIFQYYEEEERQRGNFPDRFSGHQFPNYSSELNVNALLLGDSALYLCANSRLAESYEQCFGPGTRLTVT.